This is a list of T cell receptor beta chains from one sample in a study of early T cells in non-severe SARS-CoV-2 infection. TCRdb used MiXCR to reprocess the 5' RACE reads, holding one entry per CDR3 protein. The sample has about 52,000 distinct CDR3 sequences; approximately 11% are singletons. Specimen: whole blood. All receptors derive from an adult who was a healthcare worker with PCR-confirmed SARS-CoV-2 infection or an uninfected control (not recorded which). Each CDR3 is given without its conserved first and last residue.

TRBV12-3/TRBV12-4,ASTWQDGYT
TRBV15,ATSMGGVEEQY
TRBV5-1,ASSFASLGPPGTDTQY
TRBV21-1,ASTSGTVAYSNQPQH
TRBV5-6,ASSLVGVDHNEQF
TRBV29-1,SVVSDVTGELF
TRBV6-5,ASQSGTSVQF
TRBV4-2,ASSLYLSMASSYNEQF
TRBV12-3/TRBV12-4,ASSFGTGALQETQY
TRBV29-1,SARALLFDTQY
TRBV4-3,ASSPSRGGGARDTQY
TRBV3-1,ASSPDPGSNQPQH
TRBV7-2,ASSRLAGDGQY
TRBV7-2,ASSFRRGRYEQY
TRBV7-9,ASSWEGEAF
TRBV19,ASSIGGRADEQF
TRBV7-6,ASSLVSSGSRNTQY
TRBV20-1,SARRAGGPVGETQY
TRBV28,ATSGQGVNYEQY
TRBV28,ASSPPGLALYNEQF
TRBV7-9,ASSPDRINEKLF
TRBV7-2,ASSIGLVGEQY
TRBV29-1,SVEDPGTESYEQY
TRBV6-2/TRBV6-3,ASSNVLAKSYEQY
TRBV5-1,ASSLGTQETQY
TRBV7-2,ASSFGGRHYEQY
TRBV12-3/TRBV12-4,ASSSPGATNEKLF